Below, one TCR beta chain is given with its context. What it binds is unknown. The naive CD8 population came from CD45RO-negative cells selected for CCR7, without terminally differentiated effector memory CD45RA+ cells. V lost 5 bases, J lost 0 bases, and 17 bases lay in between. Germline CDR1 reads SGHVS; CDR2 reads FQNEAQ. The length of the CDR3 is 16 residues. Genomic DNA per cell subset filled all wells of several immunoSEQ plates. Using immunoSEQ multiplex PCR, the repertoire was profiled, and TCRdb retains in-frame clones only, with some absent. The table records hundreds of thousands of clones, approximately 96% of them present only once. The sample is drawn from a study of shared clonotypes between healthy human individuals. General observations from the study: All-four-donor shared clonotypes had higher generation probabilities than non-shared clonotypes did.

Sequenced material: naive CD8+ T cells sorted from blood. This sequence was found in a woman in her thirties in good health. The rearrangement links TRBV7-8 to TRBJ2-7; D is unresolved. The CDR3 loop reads CASSRMINVGSYEQYF. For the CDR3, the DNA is TGTGCCAGCAGCCGTATGATAAACGTCGGCTCCTACGAGCAGTACTTC.